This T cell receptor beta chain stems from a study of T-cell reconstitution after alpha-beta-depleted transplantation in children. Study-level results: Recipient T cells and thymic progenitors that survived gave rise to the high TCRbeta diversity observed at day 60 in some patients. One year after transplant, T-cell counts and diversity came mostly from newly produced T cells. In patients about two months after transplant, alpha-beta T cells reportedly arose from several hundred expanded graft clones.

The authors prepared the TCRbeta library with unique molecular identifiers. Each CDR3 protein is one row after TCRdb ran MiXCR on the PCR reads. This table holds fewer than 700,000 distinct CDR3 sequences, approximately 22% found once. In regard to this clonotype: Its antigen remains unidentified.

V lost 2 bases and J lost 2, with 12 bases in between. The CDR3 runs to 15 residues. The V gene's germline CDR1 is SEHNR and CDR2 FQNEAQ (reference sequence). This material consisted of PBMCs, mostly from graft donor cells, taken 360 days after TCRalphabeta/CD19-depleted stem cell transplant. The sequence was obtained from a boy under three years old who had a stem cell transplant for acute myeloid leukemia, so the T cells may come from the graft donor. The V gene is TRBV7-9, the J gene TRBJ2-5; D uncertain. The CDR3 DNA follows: TGTGCCAGCAGCTTAAGCCCGTGGCAGCAAGAGACCCAGTACTTC. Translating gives CASSLSPWQQETQYF.